A single sample gave rise to the 14 T cell receptor beta chains below, sequenced in a study of blood T cell repertoires in COVID-19. Repertoires were generated with immunoSEQ multiplex PCR, while TCRdb's copy carries only in-frame clones and drops some. The sample lists approximately 270,000 clones, approximately 89% seen once, with 1.9% in the top ten. The sequenced sample consisted of PBMCs or T cells enriched from blood (not recorded which). The source is a woman in her sixties or seventies who had recovered from COVID-19.

The V and J genes are TRBV19 and TRBJ1-2, with TRBD1 as a possible D gene (6 bases). The V end lost 3 bases, the J end lost 4 bases, and 15 bases lay between the germline ends. Germline V CDR1 and CDR2: LNHDA, SQIVND (reference sequence). This CDR3 comprises 15 residues. This CDR3 is CASSMRDTQGYGYTF. The DNA of the CDR3 is TGTGCCAGTAGTATGAGGGACACTCAAGGCTATGGCTACACCTTC.

The V and J genes are TRBV5-1 and TRBJ2-2, with D possibly TRBD2 on 7 matching bases. Per the germline V gene, CDR1 is SGHRS and CDR2 is YFSETQ. The V gene lost 3 bases and the J gene lost 8 bases, with 20 bases spanning the gap. The CDR3 has 16 residues. The CDR3 region has the DNA TGCGCCAGCAGCTCCAAGGGGGGAGGGCCTTCTGGGGAGCTGTTTTTT. It translates to CASSSKGGGPSGELFF.

The gene calls are TRBV9 and TRBJ1-3; 7 bases agree with TRBD1. Trimming took 4 bases from V and 4 from J; bases not matched to a gene: 5. There are 14 residues in the CDR3. Germline V gene data show CDR1 as SGDLS and CDR2 as YYNGEE. The CDR3 protein is CASSPGTAGNTIYF. The DNA of the CDR3 is TGTGCCAGCAGCCCAGGGACAGCGGGAAACACCATATATTTT.

The rearrangement uses TRBV5-1 and TRBJ2-3; TRBD2 might be the D (5 bases). The germline V gene encodes CDR1 SGHRS and CDR2 YFSETQ. The CDR3 extends over 15 amino acids. Trimming took 4 bases from V and 9 from J, leaving 21 bases between them. CDR3: CASSPDWIVQITQYF. Here the CDR3 DNA reads TGCGCCAGCAGCCCGGACTGGATAGTACAGATAACGCAGTATTTT.

This chain's CDR3 is CASSKERGSRDTEAFF. As DNA, the CDR3 is TGCGCCAGCAGCAAGGAGCGGGGTAGCAGGGACACTGAAGCTTTCTTT. The rearrangement links TRBV5-1 to TRBJ1-1, with a weak D call TRBD1 (5 bases). The V end lost 4 bases, the J end lost 3 bases, and 19 bases lay between the germline ends. The V gene's germline CDR1 is SGHRS and CDR2 YFSETQ. The CDR3 has 16 residues.

The CDR3 here is CSASIPGGGHATNEKLFF. The CDR3 DNA is TGCAGTGCTAGTATTCCCGGAGGGGGCCACGCAACTAATGAAAAACTGTTTTTT. The chain uses TRBV20-1 and TRBJ1-4; 7 bases align to TRBD1. This CDR3 is 18 amino acids long. Germline V gene sequence: CDR1 DFQATT, CDR2 SNEGSKA (reference sequence). V was pared by 3 bases and J by 0 bases, with 13 bases of the junction left unmatched.

For this clone: An end of the junction differs from the germline gene, which may be a read error. In DNA form, the CDR3 reads TGTGCCAGCAGTTTAATTGGAGCTAGCGGGGCAGTCTTC. The encoded protein is CASSLIGASGAVF. The chain couples TRBV27 to TRBJ2-1, with 9 bases that match TRBD2. The CDR3 contains 13 residues. Germline lookup yields CDR1 MNHEY and CDR2 SMNVEV (reference sequence).

CDR3 coding DNA: TGCGCCAGCAGCTTGAGGGAGGGCCCCAGGACCCAGTACTTC. Translation: CASSLREGPRTQYF. The chain carries TRBV5-1 and TRBJ2-5; 7 nucleotides line up with TRBD2. Germline V lookup: CDR1 SGHRS, CDR2 YFSETQ. The CDR3 length is 14 residues. After removal of 1 base from V and 7 bases from J, the junction contained 7 bases not matched to a gene.

This chain connects TRBV5-8 to TRBJ2-7; 8 nucleotides line up with TRBD2. Germline CDR1 reads SGHTS; CDR2 reads YDEGEE. V shed 0 bases and J 6 bases; nucleotides not matched to a gene: 11. CDR3 length: 16 amino acids. The DNA of the CDR3 is TGTGCCAGCAGCTTGGCGGGACTAGGACAGCTTTCCGAGCAGTACTTC. It codes for CASSLAGLGQLSEQYF. Drawing the rest from reference TRBV5-8 and TRBJ2-7, the complete variable domain is EAGVTQSPTHLIKTRGQQATLRCSPISGHTSVYWYQQALGLGLQFLLWYDEGEERNRGNFPPRFSGRQFPNYSSELNVNALELEDSALYLCASSLAGLGQLSEQYFGPGTRLTVT.

The chain carries TRBV3-1 (or the pseudogene TRBV3-2) and TRBJ2-5, with 12 bases fitting TRBD2. The ends lost 2 bases at V and 3 bases at J; junction bases unmatched: 1. From germline, CDR1 is LGHDT and CDR2 YNNKEL (reference sequence). There are 15 residues in the CDR3. The CDR3: CASSQRTSGKETQYF. CDR3 sequence (DNA): TGTGCCAGCAGCCAACGGACTAGCGGGAAAGAGACCCAGTACTTC.

The rearrangement links TRBV6-2 or TRBV6-3 to TRBJ1-5; the D gene is possibly TRBD1 (6 bases). The CDR3 spans 17 residues. Trimming removed 2 bases from V and 1 base from J, with 15 bases in between. Per germline, CDR1 MNHEY and CDR2 SVGEGT. The CDR3 here is CASSYKRGQGSNQPQHF. Here the CDR3 DNA reads TGTGCCAGCAGTTACAAGCGTGGGCAGGGGAGCAATCAGCCCCAGCATTTT.

This rearrangement joins TRBV19 to TRBJ1-2; the match to TRBD1 covers 8 bases. This CDR3 has 13 residues. Germline V CDR1 and CDR2: LNHDA, SQIVND (reference sequence). The junction had 4 bases not matched to a gene; V was cut back by 3 bases and J by 7 bases. The CDR3 sequence is CASSMDRERGYTF. The CDR3 DNA reads as TGTGCCAGTAGTATGGACAGGGAACGTGGCTACACCTTC.

This clone appeared once. The chain employs TRBV7-8 and TRBJ2-1, with D possibly being TRBD2 (5 bases). The V gene lost 4 bases and the J gene lost 7 bases, with 20 bases spanning the gap. The germline V gene encodes CDR1 SGHVS and CDR2 FQNEAQ. This CDR3 comprises 16 residues. In DNA, the CDR3 is TGTGCCAGCAGCTCCCGAGGGTCCGGGGAAAGGAATGAGCAGTTCTTC. Translation gives CASSSRGSGERNEQFF.

V gene TRBV30 combines with J gene TRBJ1-2; 9 nucleotides agree with TRBD1. Germline loops: CDR1 GTSNPN, CDR2 SVGIG (reference sequence). The length of the CDR3 is 15 residues. V lost 7 bases, J lost 8 bases, and 17 bases stayed unmatched. CDR3: CALPGQGWVPRGYTF. CDR3 sequence (DNA): TGTGCCTTACCGGGACAGGGATGGGTACCTCGGGGCTACACCTTC.